This TCR beta chain was captured in a study of blood T cell repertoires in COVID-19. This table comes from immunoSEQ multiplex PCR, and its TCRdb copy is limited to in-frame clones, with some not included. The sample lists about 130,000 clones; approximately 80% were seen once. Worth noting for this clone: This specimen includes other DNA sequences encoding the same CDR3.

Trimming shortened V by 2 bases and J by 0 bases, and 4 bases separated the two germline ends. The CDR3 length is 13 residues. CDR1 and CDR2 (germline): SGHVS, FQNEAQ. The gene calls are TRBV7-8 and TRBJ1-1, with D unresolved. Sequencing was carried out using peripheral blood. The clonotype originates from a man aged 40-49 years with active or convalescent COVID-19. CDR3 DNA: TGTGCCAGCAGCTTAACAGTGAACACTGAAGCTTTCTTT. Its translation is CASSLTVNTEAFF. The complete variable domain, with remaining parts taken from reference TRBV7-8 and TRBJ1-1, reads GAGVSQSPRYKVAKRGQDVALRCDPISGHVSLFWYQQALGQGPEFLTYFQNEAQLDKSGLPSDRFFAERPEGSVSTLKIQRTQQEDSAVYLCASSLTVNTEAFFGQGTRLTVV.